This TCR beta chain was identified during a study of T cell repertoires in cytomegalovirus infection. Study summary: Public signatures in TCR beta pointed to CMV infection and matching HLA type.

A few counts support this clonotype. Its antigen remains unknown. Study observations and caveats: People with CMV and the relevant HLA were identified by cumulative public TCR beta family frequency. It was HLA-C-restricted CMV-specific TCR beta clonotypes that dominated the response ex vivo.

In TCRdb, the reads were re-called with MiXCR into one record per CDR3 protein. Altogether about 700,000 distinct CDR3 sequences are present, 30% to 35% being singletons, with the ten largest covering around a sixth. This receptor was taken from a human donor in good health (CMV status not recorded). Some clones in this sample may be carry-over from other donors' samples. Material: cultured PBMCs, obtained from culture after CMV antigen stimulation.

CDR3 DNA: TGCGCCAGCAGCTTGGCCTTGCGACAGGGAGTCAGCGAGCAGTTCTTC. Residues: CASSLALRQGVSEQFF. This chain connects TRBV5-1 to TRBJ2-1, with 7 bases that match TRBD1. V shed 0 bases, J shed 10 bases, and the junction held 13 bases outside the gene matches. The CDR3 contains 16 residues. The germline V gene has CDR1 SGHRS and CDR2 YFSETQ.